Only one count was recorded for the clone carrying this T cell receptor (beta chain). The data are from a study of PD-L1 blockade in urothelial cancer. The CDR3 contains 15 residues. In germline, CDR1 is SGDLS, CDR2 YYNGEE. V was pared by 0 bases and J by 5 bases, with 3 bases of the junction left unmatched. The sample's time point: pretreatment peripheral blood. Libraries were prepared by immunoSEQ multiplex PCR; TCRdb keeps only in-frame clonotypes and omits some of them. The table shows approximately 56,000 clones, with approximately 83% occurring only once. This receptor was obtained from a man between 65 and 85 years old with urothelial cancer. This chain connects TRBV9 to TRBJ2-5, with 11 bases lining up with TRBD1. This specimen was PBMCs, taken around atezolizumab (anti-PD-L1) treatment. CDR3 protein: CASSVAGTGGETQYF. CDR3 nucleotides: TGTGCCAGCAGCGTAGCCGGGACAGGGGGGGAGACCCAGTACTTC.